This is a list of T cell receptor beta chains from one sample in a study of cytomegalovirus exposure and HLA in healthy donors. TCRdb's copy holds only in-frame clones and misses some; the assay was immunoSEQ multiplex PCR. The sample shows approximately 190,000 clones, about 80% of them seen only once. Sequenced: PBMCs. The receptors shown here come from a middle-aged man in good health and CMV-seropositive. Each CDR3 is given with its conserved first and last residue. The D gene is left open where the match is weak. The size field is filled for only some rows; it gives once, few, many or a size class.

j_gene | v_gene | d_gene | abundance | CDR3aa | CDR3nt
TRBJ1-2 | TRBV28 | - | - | CASRSQDYGYTF | TGTGCCAGCAGATCTCAGGACTATGGCTACACCTTC
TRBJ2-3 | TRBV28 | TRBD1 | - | CASSPSPDRGGTDTQYF | TGTGCCAGCAGTCCGTCCCCGGACAGGGGAGGCACAGATACGCAGTATTTT
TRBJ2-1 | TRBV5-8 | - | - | CASSLGVGSSYNEQFF | TGTGCCAGCAGCTTGGGCGTAGGGAGCTCCTACAATGAGCAGTTCTTC
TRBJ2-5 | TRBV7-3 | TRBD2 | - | CASSLQGLGGETQYF | TGTGCCAGCAGCTTACAGGGTTTGGGAGGGGAGACCCAGTACTTC
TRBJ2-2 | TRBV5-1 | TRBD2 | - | CASSLLPRTSGGANTGELFF | TGCGCCAGCAGCCTTCTACCACGCACTAGCGGCGGAGCGAACACCGGGGAGCTGTTTTTT
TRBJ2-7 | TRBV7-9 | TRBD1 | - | CASSLERDSYEQYF | TGTGCCAGCAGCTTAGAAAGGGACAGCTACGAGCAGTACTTC
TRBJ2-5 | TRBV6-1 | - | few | CASSENRYGTQYF | TGTGCCAGCAGTGAAAACCGGTACGGGACCCAGTACTTC
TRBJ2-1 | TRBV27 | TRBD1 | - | CASSPGQGLNWKNEQFF | TGTGCCAGCAGCCCGGGACAGGGGTTAAATTGGAAGAATGAGCAGTTCTTC
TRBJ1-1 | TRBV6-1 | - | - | CASSVIRDTEAFF | TGTGCCAGCAGTGTGATCAGGGACACTGAAGCTTTCTTT
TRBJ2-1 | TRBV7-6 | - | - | CASSRVSGGEQFF | TGTGCCAGCAGCCGCGTGTCGGGCGGGGAGCAGTTCTTC
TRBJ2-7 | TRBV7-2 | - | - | CASSLAAPTSSHEQYF | TGTGCCAGCAGCTTAGCGGCCCCGACTAGTTCCCACGAGCAGTACTTC
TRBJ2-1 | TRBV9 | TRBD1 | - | CASSMGTGNEQFF | TGTGCCAGCAGCATGGGGACAGGGAATGAGCAGTTCTTC
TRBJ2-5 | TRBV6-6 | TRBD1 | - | CASILGTAQETQYF | TGTGCCAGCATCCTCGGGACAGCTCAGGAGACCCAGTACTTC
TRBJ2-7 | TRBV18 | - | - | CASSPGAENEQYF | TGTGCCAGCTCACCGGGAGCGGAGAACGAGCAGTACTTC
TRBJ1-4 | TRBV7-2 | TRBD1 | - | CASSREGALNEKLFF | TGTGCCAGCAGCCGCGAGGGGGCTCTTAATGAAAAACTGTTTTTT
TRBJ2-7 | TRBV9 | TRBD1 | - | CASSASGTGVDEQYF | TGTGCCAGCAGCGCCTCCGGGACAGGGGTCGACGAGCAGTACTTC
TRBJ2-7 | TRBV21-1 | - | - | CASSKGKVLGGGSYEQYF | TGTGCCAGCAGCAAAGGGAAGGTACTCGGCGGAGGCTCCTACGAGCAGTACTTC
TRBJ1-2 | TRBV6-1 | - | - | CASRSAQRGYGYTF | TGTGCCAGCAGATCCGCCCAGCGAGGGTATGGCTACACCTTC
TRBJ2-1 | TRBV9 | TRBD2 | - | CASSDGERGATYNEQFF | TGTGCCAGCAGCGACGGCGAGCGGGGGGCAACCTACAATGAGCAGTTCTTC
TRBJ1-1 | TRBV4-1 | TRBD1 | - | CASSRGQGANTEAFF | TGCGCCAGCAGCAGGGGACAGGGGGCCAACACTGAAGCTTTCTTT
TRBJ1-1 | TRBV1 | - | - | CTSSQVWRRNTEAFF | TGCACCAGCAGCCAAGTTTGGCGGAGGAACACTGAAGCTTTCTTT
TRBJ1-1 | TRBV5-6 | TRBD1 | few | CASSTLTGYTEAFF | TGTGCCAGCAGCACTCTGACAGGGTACACTGAAGCTTTCTTT
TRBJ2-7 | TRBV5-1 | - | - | CASSSGFPYEQYF | TGCGCCAGCAGCTCCGGGTTTCCCTACGAGCAGTACTTC
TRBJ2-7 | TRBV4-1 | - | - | CASSQVSAVSYEQYF | TGCGCCAGCAGCCAAGTTAGCGCGGTCTCCTACGAGCAGTACTTC
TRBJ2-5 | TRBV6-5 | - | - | CASTRETQYF | TGTGCCAGCACCAGGGAGACCCAGTACTTC
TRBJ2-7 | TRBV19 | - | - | CASSIQVRSYEQYF | TGTGCCAGTAGTATACAGGTGAGATCCTACGAGCAGTACTTC
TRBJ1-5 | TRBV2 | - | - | CASSEARGFQPQHF | TGTGCCAGCAGTGAAGCCAGGGGTTTTCAGCCCCAGCATTTT
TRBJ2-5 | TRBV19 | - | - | CASSIEGGGETQYF | TGTGCCAGTAGTATAGAGGGAGGGGGGGAGACCCAGTACTTC
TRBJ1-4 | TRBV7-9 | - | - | CASSLGLGLNEKLFF | TGTGCCAGCAGCTTAGGACTGGGGCTTAATGAAAAACTGTTTTTT
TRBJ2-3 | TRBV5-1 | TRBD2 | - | CASSLASGGTDTQYF | TGCGCCAGCAGCTTGGCTAGCGGGGGGACAGATACGCAGTATTTT
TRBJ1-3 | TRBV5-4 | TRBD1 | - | CASSQGQYGNTIYF | TGTGCCAGCAGCCAGGGACAGTATGGAAACACCATATATTTT
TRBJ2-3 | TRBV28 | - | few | CASSGTGLTSTDTQYF | TGTGCCAGCTCCGGGACTGGCCTTACTAGCACAGATACGCAGTATTTT
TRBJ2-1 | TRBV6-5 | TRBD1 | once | CASSYRGLHNEQFF | TGTGCCAGCAGTTACAGGGGGCTTCACAATGAGCAGTTCTTC
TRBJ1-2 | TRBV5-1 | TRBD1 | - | CASSSRSGQGFLYGYTF | TGCGCCAGCAGCTCGCGGTCTGGACAGGGTTTTCTCTATGGCTACACCTTC
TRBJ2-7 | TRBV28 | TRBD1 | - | CASSSATGANNYEQYF | TGTGCCAGCAGTTCCGCCACAGGGGCCAACAACTACGAGCAGTACTTC
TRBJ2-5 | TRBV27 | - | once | CASYKETQYF | TGTGCCAGTTACAAAGAGACCCAGTACTTC